This TCR beta chain emerged from a study of cytomegalovirus exposure and HLA in healthy donors. The PCR used 60 Vbeta and 13 Jbeta primers. Generated by immunoSEQ multiplex PCR, the TCRdb table keeps only in-frame clones and is missing some. The sample has 100,000 to 150,000 clones; roughly 80% are singletons. CDR3 length equals 13 residues. Germline CDR1 is KGHSH and CDR2 is LQKENI. The V gene lost 5 bases and the J gene lost 6 bases, with 14 bases spanning the gap. This clonotype was obtained from a man aged 18 to 30 in good health and CMV-seropositive. The rearrangement links TRBV18 to TRBJ2-7, with a possible D match to TRBD1 (6 bases). Input material: PBMCs. CDR3: CASSITGLPEQYF. In DNA form, the CDR3 reads TGTGCCAGCTCAATCACAGGGCTCCCCGAGCAGTACTTC.